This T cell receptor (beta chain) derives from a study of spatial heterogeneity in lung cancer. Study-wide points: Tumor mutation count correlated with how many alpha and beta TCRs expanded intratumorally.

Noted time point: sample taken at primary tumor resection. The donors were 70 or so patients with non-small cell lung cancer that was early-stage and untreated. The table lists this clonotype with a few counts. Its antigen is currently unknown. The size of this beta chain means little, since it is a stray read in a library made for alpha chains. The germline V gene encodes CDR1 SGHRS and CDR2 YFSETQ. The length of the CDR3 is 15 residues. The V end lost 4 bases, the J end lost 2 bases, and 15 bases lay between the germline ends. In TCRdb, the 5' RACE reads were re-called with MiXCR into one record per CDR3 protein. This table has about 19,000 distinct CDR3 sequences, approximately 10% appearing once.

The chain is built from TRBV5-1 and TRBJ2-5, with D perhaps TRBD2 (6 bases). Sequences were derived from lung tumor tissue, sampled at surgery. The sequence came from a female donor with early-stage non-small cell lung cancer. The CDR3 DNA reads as TGCGCCAGCAGCCCAGGACTCCGGGGGCAAGAGACCCAGTACTTC. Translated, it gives CASSPGLRGQETQYF.